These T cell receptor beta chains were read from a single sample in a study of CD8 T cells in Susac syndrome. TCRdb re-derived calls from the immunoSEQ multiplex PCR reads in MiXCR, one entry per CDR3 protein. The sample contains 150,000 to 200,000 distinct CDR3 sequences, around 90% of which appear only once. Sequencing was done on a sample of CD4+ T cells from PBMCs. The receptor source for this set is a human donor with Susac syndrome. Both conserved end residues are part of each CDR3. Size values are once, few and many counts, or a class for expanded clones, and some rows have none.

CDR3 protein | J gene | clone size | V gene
CASSSWSSGRARIMETQYF | TRBJ2-5 | . | TRBV9
CASSQDSSTDTQYF | TRBJ2-3 | . | TRBV3-1
CASSRDNSQAEQYF | TRBJ2-7 | . | TRBV5-4
CASSVLGGGYTF | TRBJ1-2 | . | TRBV2
CASSLGYGQPQHF | TRBJ1-5 | . | TRBV5-1
CASSTGLAYNEQFF | TRBJ2-1 | . | TRBV11-3
CASSPEDQPQHF | TRBJ1-5 | . | TRBV18
CASSLEGLAEEQYF | TRBJ2-7 | . | TRBV5-1
CASSPLAVDEQFF | TRBJ2-1 | . | TRBV18
CASSEPDSWSRAFF | TRBJ1-1 | . | TRBV6-1
CASSAQQANYGYTF | TRBJ1-2 | . | TRBV2
CASSLFSNEQFF | TRBJ2-1 | . | TRBV7-9
CSVGSGTDTQYF | TRBJ2-3 | few | TRBV29-1
CASSQVRDRVRGYTF | TRBJ1-2 | . | TRBV4-1
CASSFSGGANVLTF | TRBJ2-6 | once | TRBV27
CASSQDLNRGISYEQYF | TRBJ2-7 | . | TRBV4-1
CAIEIPWGQGTSGANVLTF | TRBJ2-6 | . | TRBV23-1
CSVSTGNDQPQHF | TRBJ1-5 | . | TRBV29-1
CASSLALKVDTQYF | TRBJ2-3 | . | TRBV12-3/TRBV12-4
CASSPSLSGFGTEAFF | TRBJ1-1 | . | TRBV18
CASSEQENSPLHF | TRBJ1-6 | . | TRBV10-2
CASSSYLLQTGKNTEAFF | TRBJ1-1 | . | TRBV12-3/TRBV12-4
CASSEPSGAQRGGYTF | TRBJ1-2 | . | TRBV25-1
CASSPTRGTSEFSYEQYF | TRBJ2-7 | . | TRBV12-3/TRBV12-4
CASSWGQGSATNEKLFF | TRBJ1-4 | once | TRBV7-8
CSASANSGRWNEQFF | TRBJ2-1 | . | TRBV20-1
CASSPDRVGYGYTF | TRBJ1-2 | . | TRBV5-4
CASSGRGPDTQYF | TRBJ2-3 | . | TRBV25-1
CASSVLAGGIGEQFF | TRBJ2-1 | . | TRBV19
CASSDGTGVWAEAFF | TRBJ1-1 | . | TRBV9
CASSSTGLAGGNEQFF | TRBJ2-1 | . | TRBV7-9
CASSPDTGEKHF | TRBJ1-5 | . | TRBV19
CASSLASDSNYGYTF | TRBJ1-2 | . | TRBV5-5
CASSYSAATYEQYF | TRBJ2-7 | . | TRBV6-5
CAWGGYEQYF | TRBJ2-7 | . | TRBV30
CSAVPGRQETQYF | TRBJ2-5 | . | TRBV20-1